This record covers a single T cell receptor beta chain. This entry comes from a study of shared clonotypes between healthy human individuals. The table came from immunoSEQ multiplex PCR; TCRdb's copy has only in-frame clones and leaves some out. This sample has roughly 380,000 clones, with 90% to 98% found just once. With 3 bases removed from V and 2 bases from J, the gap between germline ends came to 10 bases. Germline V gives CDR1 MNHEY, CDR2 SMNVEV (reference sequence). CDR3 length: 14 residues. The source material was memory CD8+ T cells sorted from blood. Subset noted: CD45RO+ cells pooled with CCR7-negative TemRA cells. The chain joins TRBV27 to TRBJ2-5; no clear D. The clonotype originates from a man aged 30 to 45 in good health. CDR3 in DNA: TGTGCCAGCAGTTTTTTTGGCCCTCAAGAGACCCAGTACTTC. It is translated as CASSFFGPQETQYF.